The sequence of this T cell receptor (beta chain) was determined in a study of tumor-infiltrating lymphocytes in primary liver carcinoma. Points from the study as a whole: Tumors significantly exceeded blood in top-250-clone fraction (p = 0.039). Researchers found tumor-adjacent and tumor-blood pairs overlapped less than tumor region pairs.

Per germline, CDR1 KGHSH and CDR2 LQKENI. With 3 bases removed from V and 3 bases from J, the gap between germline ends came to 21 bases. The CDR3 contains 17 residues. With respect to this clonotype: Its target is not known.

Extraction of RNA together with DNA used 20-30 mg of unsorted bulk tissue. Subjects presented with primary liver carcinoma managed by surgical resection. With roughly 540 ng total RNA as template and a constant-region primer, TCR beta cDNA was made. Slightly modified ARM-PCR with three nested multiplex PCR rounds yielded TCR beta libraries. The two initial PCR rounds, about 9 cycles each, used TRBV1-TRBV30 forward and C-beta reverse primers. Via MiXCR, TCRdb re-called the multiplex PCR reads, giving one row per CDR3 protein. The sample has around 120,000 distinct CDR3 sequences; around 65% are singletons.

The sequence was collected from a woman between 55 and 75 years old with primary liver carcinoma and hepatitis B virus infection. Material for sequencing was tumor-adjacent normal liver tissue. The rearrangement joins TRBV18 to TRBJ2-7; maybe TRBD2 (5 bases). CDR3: CASSPRTAGSGFYEQYF. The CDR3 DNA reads TGTGCCAGCTCACCGCGGACTGCTGGATCGGGTTTCTACGAGCAGTACTTC.